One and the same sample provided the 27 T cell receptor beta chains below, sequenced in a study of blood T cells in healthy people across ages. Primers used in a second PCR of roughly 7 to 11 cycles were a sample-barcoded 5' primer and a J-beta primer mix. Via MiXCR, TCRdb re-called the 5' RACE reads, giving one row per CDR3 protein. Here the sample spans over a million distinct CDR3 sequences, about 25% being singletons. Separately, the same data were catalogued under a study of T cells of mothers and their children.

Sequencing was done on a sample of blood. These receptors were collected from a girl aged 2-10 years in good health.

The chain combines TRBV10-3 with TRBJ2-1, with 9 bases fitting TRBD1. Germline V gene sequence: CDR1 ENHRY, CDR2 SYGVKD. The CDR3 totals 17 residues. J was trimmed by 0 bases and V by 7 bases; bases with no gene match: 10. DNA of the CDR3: TGTGCCATCATGGACAGGGGCGCTAGAATCTCCTACAATGAGCAGTTCTTC. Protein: CAIMDRGARISYNEQFF.

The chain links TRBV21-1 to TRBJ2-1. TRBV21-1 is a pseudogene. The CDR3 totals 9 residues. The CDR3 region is CASSDEQFF. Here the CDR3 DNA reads TGTGCCAGCAGCGACGAGCAGTTCTTC.

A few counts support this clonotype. The CDR3 DNA reads as TGTGCCAGCAGCCCAGGAAATTTGGGCACCGGGGAGCTGTTTTTT. Translated, it gives CASSPGNLGTGELFF. The gene calls are TRBV7-9 and TRBJ2-2; D is uncertain. CDR1 is SEHNR and CDR2 is FQNEAQ in the germline V gene (reference sequence). V gave up 5 bases and J gave up 4 bases, with 14 bases separating them. The CDR3 extends over 15 amino acids.

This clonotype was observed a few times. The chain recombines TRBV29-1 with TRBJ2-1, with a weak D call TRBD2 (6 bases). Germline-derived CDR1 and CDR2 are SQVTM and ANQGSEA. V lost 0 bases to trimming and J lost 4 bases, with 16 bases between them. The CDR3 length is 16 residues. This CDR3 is CSVEDHLASVYNEQFF. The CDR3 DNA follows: TGCAGCGTTGAAGATCACTTAGCTAGCGTTTACAATGAGCAGTTCTTC.

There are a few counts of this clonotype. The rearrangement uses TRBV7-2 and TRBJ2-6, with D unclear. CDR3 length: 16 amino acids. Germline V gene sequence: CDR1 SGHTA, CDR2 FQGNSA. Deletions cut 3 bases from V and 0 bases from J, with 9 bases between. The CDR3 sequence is CASSFRLGSGANVLTF. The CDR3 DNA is TGTGCCAGCAGCTTCAGGCTGGGCTCTGGGGCCAACGTCCTGACTTTC. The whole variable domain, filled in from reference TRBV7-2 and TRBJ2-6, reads GAGVSQSPSNKVTEKGKDVELRCDPISGHTALYWYRQSLGQGLEFLIYFQGNSAPDKSGLPSDRFSAERTGGSVSTLTIQRTQQEDSAVYLCASSFRLGSGANVLTFGAGSRLTVL.

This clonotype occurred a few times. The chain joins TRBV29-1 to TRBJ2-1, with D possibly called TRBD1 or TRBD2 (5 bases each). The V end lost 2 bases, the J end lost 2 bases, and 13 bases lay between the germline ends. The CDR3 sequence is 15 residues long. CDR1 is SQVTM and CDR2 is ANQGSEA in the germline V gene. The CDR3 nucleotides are TGCAGCGTTGAAAGAGGGGTAGCCCCCTACAATGAGCAGTTCTTC. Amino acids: CSVERGVAPYNEQFF.

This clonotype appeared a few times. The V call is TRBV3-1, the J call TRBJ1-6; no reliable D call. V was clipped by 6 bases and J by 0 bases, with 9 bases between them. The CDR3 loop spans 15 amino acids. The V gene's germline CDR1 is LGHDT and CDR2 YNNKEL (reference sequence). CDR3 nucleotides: TGTGCCAGCAGGAGGGCGAGCTCCTATAATTCACCCCTCCACTTT. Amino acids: CASRRASSYNSPLHF.

CDR3 coding DNA: TGCGCCAGCAGCTTGCTGACCCCAGGGGAGGAAAAGACCCAGTACTTC. Protein: CASSLLTPGEEKTQYF. The chain employs TRBV5-1 and TRBJ2-5; either TRBD1 or TRBD2 may supply D (6 bases each). Between the trimmed V and J ends, which lost 1 base and 6 bases, there was a span of 19 bases. Germline V gives CDR1 SGHRS, CDR2 YFSETQ. The CDR3 covers 16 residues. The whole variable domain, remainder taken from reference TRBV5-1 and TRBJ2-5, is KAGVTQTPRYLIKTRGQQVTLSCSPISGHRSVSWYQQTPGQGLQFLFEYFSETQRNKGNFPGRFSGRQFSNSRSEMNVSTLELGDSALYLCASSLLTPGEEKTQYFGPGTRLLVL.

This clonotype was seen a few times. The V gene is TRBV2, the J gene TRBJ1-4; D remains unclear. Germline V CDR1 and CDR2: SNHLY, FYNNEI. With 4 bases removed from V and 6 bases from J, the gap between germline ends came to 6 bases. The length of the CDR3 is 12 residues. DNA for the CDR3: TGTGCCAGCAGTGGAGGGTATGAAAAACTGTTTTTT. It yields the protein CASSGGYEKLFF.

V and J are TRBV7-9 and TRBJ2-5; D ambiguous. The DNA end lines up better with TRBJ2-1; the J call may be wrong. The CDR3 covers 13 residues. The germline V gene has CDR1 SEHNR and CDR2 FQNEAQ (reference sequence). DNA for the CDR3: TGTGCCATCAGGCGCGTTGGTCGCCATGAGCAGTTCTTC. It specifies CAIRRVGRHEQFF.

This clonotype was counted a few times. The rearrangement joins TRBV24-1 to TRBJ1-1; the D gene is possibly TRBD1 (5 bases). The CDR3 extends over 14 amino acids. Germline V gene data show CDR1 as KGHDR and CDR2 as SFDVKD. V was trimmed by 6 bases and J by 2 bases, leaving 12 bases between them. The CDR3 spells CATSPSGLNTEAFF. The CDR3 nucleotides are TGTGCCACCAGTCCATCGGGACTAAACACTGAAGCTTTCTTT.

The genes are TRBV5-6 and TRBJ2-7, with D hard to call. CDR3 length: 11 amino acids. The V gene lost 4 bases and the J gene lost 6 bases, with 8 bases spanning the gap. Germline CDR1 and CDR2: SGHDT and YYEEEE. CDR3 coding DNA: TGTGCCAGCAGCCTTAATCGCGAGCAGTACTTC. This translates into CASSLNREQYF.

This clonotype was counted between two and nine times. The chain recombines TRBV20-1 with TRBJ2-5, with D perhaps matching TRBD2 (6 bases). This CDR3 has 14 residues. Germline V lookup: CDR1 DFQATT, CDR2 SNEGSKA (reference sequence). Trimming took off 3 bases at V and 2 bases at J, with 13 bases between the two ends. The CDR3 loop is CSASMWAGQETQYF. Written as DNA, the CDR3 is TGCAGTGCTAGTATGTGGGCGGGACAAGAGACCCAGTACTTC.

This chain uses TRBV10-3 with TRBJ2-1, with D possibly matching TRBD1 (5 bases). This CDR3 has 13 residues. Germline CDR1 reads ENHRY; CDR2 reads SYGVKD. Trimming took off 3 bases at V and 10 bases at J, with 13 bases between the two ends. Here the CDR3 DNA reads TGTGCCATCAGTGACCTGTACAGGTACGAGCAGTTCTTC. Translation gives CAISDLYRYEQFF.

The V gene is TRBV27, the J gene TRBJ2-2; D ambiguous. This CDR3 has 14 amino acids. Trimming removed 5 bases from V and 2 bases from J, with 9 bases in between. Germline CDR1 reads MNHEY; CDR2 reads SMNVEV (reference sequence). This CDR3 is CASSPLPNTGELFF. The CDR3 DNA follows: TGTGCCAGCAGTCCCCTCCCCAACACCGGGGAGCTGTTTTTT.

CDR3 in DNA: TGTGCCAGCACCCTAAAGGGGACAGAAGAGACCCAGTACTTC. Translating gives CASTLKGTEETQYF. The chain joins TRBV21-1 to TRBJ2-5; whether TRBD1, the table's D call, matches the DNA was not checked. TRBV21-1 is a pseudogene. CDR3 length: 14 amino acids.

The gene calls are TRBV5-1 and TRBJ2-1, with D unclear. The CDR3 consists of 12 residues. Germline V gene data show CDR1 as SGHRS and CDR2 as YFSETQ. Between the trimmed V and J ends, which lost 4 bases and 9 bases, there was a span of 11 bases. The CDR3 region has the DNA TGCGCCAGCAGCATTGGTGTGGTTGAGCAGTTCTTC. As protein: CASSIGVVEQFF.

CDR3 protein: CASRARSYNEQFF. The CDR3 coding sequence is TGTGCCAGCAGGGCTCGCTCCTACAATGAGCAGTTCTTC. The rearrangement joins TRBV4-2 to TRBJ2-1; D is unclear. This CDR3 region has 13 residues. CDR1 is LGHNA and CDR2 is YNFKEQ in the germline V gene. V lost 6 bases, J lost 0 bases, and 6 bases lay in between.

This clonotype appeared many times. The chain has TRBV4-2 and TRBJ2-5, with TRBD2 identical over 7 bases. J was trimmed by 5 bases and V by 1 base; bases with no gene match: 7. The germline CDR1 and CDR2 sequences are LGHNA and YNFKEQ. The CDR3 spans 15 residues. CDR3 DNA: TGTGCCAGCAGCCAAGTTCCTTCAGCGGGGGAGACCCAGTACTTC. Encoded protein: CASSQVPSAGETQYF.

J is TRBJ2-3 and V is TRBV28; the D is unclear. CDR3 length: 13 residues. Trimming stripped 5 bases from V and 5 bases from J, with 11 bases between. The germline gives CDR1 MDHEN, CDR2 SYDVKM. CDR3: CASSTPTGDTQYF. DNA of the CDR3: TGTGCCAGCAGTACCCCCACCGGAGATACGCAGTATTTT.

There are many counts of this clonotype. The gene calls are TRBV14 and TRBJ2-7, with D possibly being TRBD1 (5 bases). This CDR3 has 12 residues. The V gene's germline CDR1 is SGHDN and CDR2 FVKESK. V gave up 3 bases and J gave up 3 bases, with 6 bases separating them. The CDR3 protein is CASSHTGYEQYF. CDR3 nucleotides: TGTGCCAGCAGCCATACAGGCTACGAGCAGTACTTC.

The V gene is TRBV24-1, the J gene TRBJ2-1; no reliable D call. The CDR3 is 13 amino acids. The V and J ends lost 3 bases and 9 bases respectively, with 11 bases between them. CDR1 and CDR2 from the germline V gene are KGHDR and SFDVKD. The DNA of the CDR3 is TGTGCCACCAGTGATGGCGGATTCAGTGAGCAGTTCTTC. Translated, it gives CATSDGGFSEQFF.

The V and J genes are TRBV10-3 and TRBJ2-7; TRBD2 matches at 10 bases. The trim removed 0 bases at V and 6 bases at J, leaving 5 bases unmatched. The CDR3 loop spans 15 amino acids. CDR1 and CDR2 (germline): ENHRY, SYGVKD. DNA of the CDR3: TGTGCCATCAGTGAGTCGAGCGGGAGGGCCTCCGAGCAGTACTTC. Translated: CAISESSGRASEQYF.

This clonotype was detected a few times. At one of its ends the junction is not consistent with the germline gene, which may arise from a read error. CDR3 in DNA: TGTGCCAGCAGTGACGGGACCCACCATGAAAAACTGCTTTTT. Its translation is CASSDGTHHEKLLF. The genes are TRBV7-9 and TRBJ1-4, with D maybe TRBD1 (5 bases). Germline lookup yields CDR1 SEHNR and CDR2 FQNEAQ (reference sequence). The CDR3 covers 14 residues.

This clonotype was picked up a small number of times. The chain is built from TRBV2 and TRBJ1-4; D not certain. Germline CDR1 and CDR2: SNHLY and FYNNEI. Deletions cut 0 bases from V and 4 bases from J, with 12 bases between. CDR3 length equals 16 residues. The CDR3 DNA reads TGTGCCAGCAGTGAAGCGCTTGGACGGGTTAATGAAAAACTGTTTTTT. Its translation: CASSEALGRVNEKLFF.

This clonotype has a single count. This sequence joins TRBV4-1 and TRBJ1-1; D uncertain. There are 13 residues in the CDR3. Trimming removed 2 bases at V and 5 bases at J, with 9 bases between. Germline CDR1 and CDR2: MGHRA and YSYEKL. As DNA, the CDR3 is TGCGCCAGCAGCCAAACTTGGCAAACTGAAGCTTTCTTT. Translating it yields CASSQTWQTEAFF.

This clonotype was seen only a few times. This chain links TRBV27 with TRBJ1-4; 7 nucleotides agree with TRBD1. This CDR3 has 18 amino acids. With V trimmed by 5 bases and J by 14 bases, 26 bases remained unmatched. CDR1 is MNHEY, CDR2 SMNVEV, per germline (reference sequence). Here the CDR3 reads CASSTYPVGSRQLGQLFF. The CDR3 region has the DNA TGTGCCAGCAGTACTTATCCCGTGGGATCTAGACAGCTGGGACAGCTGTTTTTT.